These 25 T cell receptor beta chains came from one sample sequenced in a study of blood T cell repertoires in COVID-19 (TCRdb year 2020). The library was generated by the immunoSEQ multiplex PCR assay. The source is immuneACCESS, and TCRdb retained only in-frame sequences with V and J called. Part of the clones is not carried over; for the studies checked, unresolved V genes explain less than half of this, and the remainder is unexplained. The sample table holds approximately 150,000 clones, of which roughly 79% were seen once. Roughly 8.2% of the sample goes to the ten largest clones. The sequenced material came from peripheral blood. All receptors come from a human donor in a cohort sampled during active COVID-19.

V and J are TRBV5-6 and TRBJ2-7, with 15 bases identical to TRBD2. This CDR3 region has 16 residues. Germline CDR1 reads SGHDT; CDR2 reads YYEEEE. Trimming at V came to 0 bases and at J to 5 bases, leaving 3 bases not matched to a gene. CDR3 residues: CASSLVGTSGRNEQYF. Here the CDR3 DNA reads TGTGCCAGCAGCTTGGTCGGGACTAGCGGGAGGAACGAGCAGTACTTC.

This chain links TRBV3-1 (or the pseudogene TRBV3-2) with TRBJ2-5; D unresolved. V lost 1 base to trimming and J lost 6 bases, with 3 bases between them. CDR1 is LGHDT, CDR2 YNNKEL, per germline (reference sequence). The CDR3 has 11 amino acids. As DNA, the CDR3 is TGTGCCAGCAGCCAAGTAAAGACCCAGTACTTC. Amino acid sequence: CASSQVKTQYF.

CDR3 DNA sequence: TGTGCCAGCAGCCAAAAACGGGACAGCCAAGAGACCCAGTACTTC. Protein sequence: CASSQKRDSQETQYF. The genes are TRBV5-4 and TRBJ2-5; TRBD1 aligns across 7 bases. The V gene's germline CDR1 is SGHNT and CDR2 YYREEE (reference sequence). The trim removed 4 bases at V and 1 base at J, leaving 7 bases unmatched. The CDR3 has 15 amino acids.

The chain employs TRBV27 and TRBJ2-7, with 7 nucleotides matching TRBD2. The CDR3 runs 17 residues. Germline CDR1 reads MNHEY; CDR2 reads SMNVEV (reference sequence). Losses at the gene ends were 6 bases for V and 3 bases for J; bases not matched to a gene: 17. CDR3 amino acids: CASRKTSLGAGRYEQYF. CDR3 coding DNA: TGTGCCAGCAGAAAGACTAGTTTGGGAGCGGGACGCTACGAGCAGTACTTC.

The chain recombines TRBV2 with TRBJ2-7, with 7 bases that match TRBD2. CDR1 SNHLY and CDR2 FYNNEI come from the germline V gene. J was trimmed by 4 bases and V by 3 bases; bases with no gene match: 15. The CDR3 totals 17 residues. The CDR3 sequence: CASSEGVAGRNFYEQYF. As DNA, the CDR3 is TGTGCCAGCAGTGAGGGGGTAGCGGGTCGGAATTTTTACGAGCAGTACTTC.

V usage is TRBV6-5 and J usage is TRBJ2-5; D perhaps matches TRBD1 (6 bases). The CDR3 has 15 residues. Trimming left V 5 bases short and J 2 bases short, with 15 bases between. The germline gives CDR1 MNHEY, CDR2 SVGAGI. Here the CDR3 DNA reads TGTGCCAGCAGTCAGTTGACAGGCGCACAAGAGACCCAGTACTTC. It encodes CASSQLTGAQETQYF.

V usage is TRBV12-3 or TRBV12-4 and J usage is TRBJ1-3; the D gene is possibly TRBD1 (6 bases). The germline V and J ends were trimmed by 9 bases and 2 bases, with 8 bases remaining between them. CDR3 length: 12 amino acids. The CDR3 DNA reads as TGTGCCAGGGGGGGGCCTGGAAACACCATATATTTT. Translating it yields CARGGPGNTIYF.

V usage is TRBV27 and J usage is TRBJ2-5; 8 bases fit TRBD1. Trimming took 8 bases from V and 2 from J; bases not matched to a gene: 7. This CDR3 has 14 amino acids. Germline CDR1 MNHEY, CDR2 SMNVEV (reference sequence). The CDR3 region is CASGTGDRQETQYF. The CDR3 DNA follows: TGTGCCAGCGGTACGGGGGACAGGCAAGAGACCCAGTACTTC.

This chain links TRBV7-2 with TRBJ2-7; D uncertain. V gave up 4 bases and J gave up 3 bases, with 16 bases separating them. Germline lookup yields CDR1 SGHTA and CDR2 FQGNSA. The CDR3 covers 15 residues. The CDR3 nucleotides are TGTGCCAGCAGCTCCTATGCGACTCCGGACTACGAGCAGTACTTC. Protein sequence: CASSSYATPDYEQYF.

This chain connects TRBV18 to TRBJ1-4, with 8 bases lining up with TRBD1. Trimming cost V 6 bases and J 3 bases; bases outside gene matches: 3. Germline V lookup: CDR1 KGHSH, CDR2 LQKENI. This CDR3 comprises 14 residues. The CDR3 is CASSQTGANEKLFF. The CDR3 region has the DNA TGTGCCAGCTCGCAGACAGGGGCTAATGAAAAACTGTTTTTT.

The chain links TRBV7-2 to TRBJ2-2; a possible D gene is TRBD1 (6 bases). The CDR3 consists of 15 residues. Trimming cost V 4 bases and J 3 bases, with 12 bases left between them. Germline V gene lookup returns CDR1 SGHTA and CDR2 FQGNSA. The CDR3 DNA reads as TGTGCCAGCAGCTGGACAGCGATACACACCGGGGAGCTGTTTTTT. Its translation is CASSWTAIHTGELFF.

This clone occurred a few times. Sequence at one end of the junction differs from germline and may be a read error. The chain combines TRBV20-1 with TRBJ2-7; weak D call: TRBD1 (5 bases). CDR1 DFQATT and CDR2 SNEGSKA come from the germline V gene (reference sequence). There are 11 residues in the CDR3. Here the CDR3 DNA reads TGCAGTGCTGGAGACAGTTACGAGCAGTACTTC. Translation: CSAGDSYEQYF.

The chain links TRBV18 to TRBJ1-1; D is perhaps TRBD1 (5 bases). The ends were cut back, 0 bases at V and 0 bases at J, with 11 bases in the middle. This CDR3 spans 16 amino acids. The germline gives CDR1 KGHSH, CDR2 LQKENI. The CDR3 DNA reads TGTGCCAGCTCACCACCGGCGCAGGGTTTGAACACTGAAGCTTTCTTT. This encodes CASSPPAQGLNTEAFF.

Note on this clone: A read error may produce the germline difference seen at one junction end. The V and J genes are TRBV12-3 or TRBV12-4 and TRBJ2-7, with TRBD2 matching over 14 bases. This CDR3 has 13 amino acids. The CDR3 is CASSSGTSGRSDF. DNA for the CDR3: TGTGCCAGCAGCTCCGGGACTAGCGGGAGATCGGACTTC.

The chain uses TRBV11-3 and TRBJ2-1; no reliable D call. The CDR3 extends over 16 amino acids. From germline, CDR1 is SGHNT and CDR2 YENEEA. Trimming removed 1 base from V and 8 bases from J, with 18 bases in between. The CDR3 sequence: CASSLGRMGRPHEQFF. DNA of the CDR3: TGTGCCAGCAGCTTAGGTCGTATGGGCAGGCCCCATGAGCAGTTCTTC.

V usage is TRBV15 and J usage is TRBJ1-2; possible D gene TRBD1, 6 bases. CDR1 and CDR2 from the germline V gene are LNHNV and YYDKDF (reference sequence). The CDR3 runs 21 residues. V lost 0 bases, J lost 6 bases, and 32 bases lay in between. Here the CDR3 reads CATSRDPRTDFWALNLDGYTF. CDR3 nucleotides: TGTGCCACCAGCAGAGATCCAAGGACAGACTTTTGGGCCCTAAACCTCGATGGCTACACCTTC.

This clone was seen a handful of times. The CDR3, as DNA: TGTGCCAGCAGCCAAGCAGGGTTGAGGAGCACTGAAGCTTTCTTT. Amino acids: CASSQAGLRSTEAFF. The chain combines TRBV3-1 (or the pseudogene TRBV3-2) with TRBJ1-1; D might be TRBD1 (5 bases). The V end lost 1 base, the J end lost 4 bases, and 13 bases lay between the germline ends. The CDR3 sequence is 15 residues long. Germline V CDR1 and CDR2: LGHDT, YNNKEL (reference sequence).

V usage is TRBV6-5 and J usage is TRBJ1-5; D gene ambiguous. Trimming took off 4 bases at V and 4 bases at J, with 8 bases between the two ends. The CDR3 covers 13 residues. Looked up from germline, CDR1 is MNHEY and CDR2 is SVGAGI. The CDR3 coding sequence is TGTGCCAGCAGTTCTAGTGTGAATCAGCCCCAGCATTTT. Translated: CASSSSVNQPQHF.

V and J are TRBV11-3 and TRBJ2-1, with TRBD2 identical over 13 bases. Germline V gives CDR1 SGHNT, CDR2 YENEEA. This CDR3 comprises 16 residues. Trimming at V came to 1 base and at J to 6 bases, leaving 3 bases not matched to a gene. The CDR3 nucleotides read TGTGCCAGCAGCTTAGGCAGGACTAGCGGGGGCAATGAGCAGTTCTTC. It specifies CASSLGRTSGGNEQFF.

This chain uses TRBV5-1 with TRBJ2-1; TRBD1 might be the D (6 bases). The CDR3 is 14 residues long. Germline V gives CDR1 SGHRS, CDR2 YFSETQ. V lost 5 bases, J lost 1 base, and 10 bases lay in between. The CDR3: CASRGAGSYNEQFF. As DNA, the CDR3 is TGCGCCAGCAGGGGGGCGGGTTCCTACAATGAGCAGTTCTTC.

This chain links TRBV5-6 with TRBJ2-5; D possibly corresponds to TRBD1 (5 bases). Germline V gene lookup returns CDR1 SGHDT and CDR2 YYEEEE. V was pared by 1 base and J by 5 bases, with 9 bases between. The CDR3 has 13 amino acids. Here the CDR3 DNA reads TGTGCCAGCAGCTTGTTGGGGCGGGAGACCCAGTACTTC. It codes for CASSLLGRETQYF.

The chain links TRBV29-1 to TRBJ2-7, with D unresolved. From germline, CDR1 is SQVTM and CDR2 ANQGSEA. This CDR3 has 13 residues. Trimming stripped 8 bases from V and 4 bases from J, with 18 bases between. The CDR3 DNA reads TGCAGCTTCCGCGGTCGATCAGAGTACGAGCAGTACTTC. The encoded protein is CSFRGRSEYEQYF.

The V gene is TRBV7-6, the J gene TRBJ2-7, with D possibly matching TRBD1 (6 bases). V lost 11 bases, J lost 2 bases, and 22 bases lay in between. Germline V gives CDR1 SGHVS, CDR2 FNYEAQ. The CDR3 has 15 residues. This CDR3 reads CASAKGRQGTYEQYF. CDR3 nucleotides: TGTGCCTCCGCCAAAGGTCGGCAGGGGACCTACGAGCAGTACTTC.

This clone was seen a few times. J is TRBJ1-1 and V is TRBV5-1, with TRBD1 identical over 9 bases. This CDR3 is built from 13 residues. The V gene end was trimmed by 5 bases and the J gene end by 4 bases; junction bases not matched to a gene: 3. Germline V gene data show CDR1 as SGHRS and CDR2 as YFSETQ. Here the CDR3 reads CASRGTGTTEAFF. The CDR3 nucleotides are TGCGCCAGCAGGGGGACAGGGACCACTGAAGCTTTCTTT.

The V call is TRBV5-1, the J call TRBJ1-1, with 7 positions matching TRBD1. The CDR3 runs 15 residues. V dropped 4 bases and J dropped 0; count of bases not matched to a gene: 6. The germline V gene encodes CDR1 SGHRS and CDR2 YFSETQ. CDR3 amino acids: CASSPGQLLNTEAFF. CDR3 nucleotide sequence: TGCGCCAGCAGCCCGGGACAGCTACTGAACACTGAAGCTTTCTTT.